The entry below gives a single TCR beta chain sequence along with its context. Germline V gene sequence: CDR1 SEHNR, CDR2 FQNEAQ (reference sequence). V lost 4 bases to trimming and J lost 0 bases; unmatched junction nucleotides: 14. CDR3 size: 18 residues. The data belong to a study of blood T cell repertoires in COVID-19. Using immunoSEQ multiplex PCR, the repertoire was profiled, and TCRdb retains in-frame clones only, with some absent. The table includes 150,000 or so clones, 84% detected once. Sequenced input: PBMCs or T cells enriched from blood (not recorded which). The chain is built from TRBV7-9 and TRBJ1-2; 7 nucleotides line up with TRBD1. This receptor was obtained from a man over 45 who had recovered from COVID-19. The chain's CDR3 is CASSSSGTASFANYGYTF. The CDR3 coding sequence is TGTGCCAGCAGCTCCTCCGGGACAGCTTCGTTCGCTAACTATGGCTACACCTTC.